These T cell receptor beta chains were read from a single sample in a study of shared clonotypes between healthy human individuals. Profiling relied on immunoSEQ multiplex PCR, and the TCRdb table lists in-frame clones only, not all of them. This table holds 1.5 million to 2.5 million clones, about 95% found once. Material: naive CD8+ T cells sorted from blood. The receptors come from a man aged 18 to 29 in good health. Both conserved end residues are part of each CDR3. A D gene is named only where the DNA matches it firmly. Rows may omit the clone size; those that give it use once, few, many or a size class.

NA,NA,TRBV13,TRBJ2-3,CASSLGSSTDTQYF,TGTGCCAGCAGCTTAGGATCTAGCACAGATACGCAGTATTTT
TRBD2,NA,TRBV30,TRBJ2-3,CAWSAMGEGLADTQYF,TGTGCCTGGAGTGCCATGGGGGAGGGCCTAGCAGATACGCAGTATTTT
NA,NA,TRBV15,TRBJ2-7,CATSRVTDAPGEQYF,TGTGCCACCAGCAGAGTAACGGACGCACCGGGCGAGCAGTACTTC
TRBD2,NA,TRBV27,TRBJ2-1,CASSLSRGDSSSYNEQFF,TGTGCCAGCAGTTTATCCCGGGGGGACTCCAGCTCCTACAATGAGCAGTTCTTC
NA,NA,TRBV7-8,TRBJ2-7,CASSLGLNEQYF,TGTGCCAGCAGCTTAGGACTTAACGAGCAGTACTTC
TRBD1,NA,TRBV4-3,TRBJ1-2,CASSQGRTGAGYGYTF,TGCGCCAGCAGCCAAGGAAGAACAGGGGCGGGCTATGGCTACACCTTC
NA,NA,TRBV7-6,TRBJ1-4,CASSFRGGEKLFF,TGTGCCAGCAGCTTCCGAGGCGGTGAAAAACTGTTTTTT
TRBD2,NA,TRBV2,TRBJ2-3,CASSFEREADTQYF,TGTGCCAGCAGTTTCGAGCGGGAGGCAGATACGCAGTATTTT
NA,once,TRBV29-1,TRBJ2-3,CSGGQADTQYF,TGCAGCGGGGGGCAGGCAGATACGCAGTATTTT
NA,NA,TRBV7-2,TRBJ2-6,CASSRTSGANVLTF,TGTGCCAGCAGCCGTACCTCTGGGGCCAACGTCCTGACTTTC
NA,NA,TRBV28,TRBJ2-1,CASSFHPEGGGPFDEQFF,TGTGCCAGCAGTTTCCATCCGGAAGGGGGGGGGCCCTTCGATGAGCAGTTCTTC
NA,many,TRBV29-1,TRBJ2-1,CSVGSGEDNEQFF,TGCAGCGTTGGATCGGGGGAGGACAATGAGCAGTTCTTC
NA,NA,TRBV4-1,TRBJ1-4,CASSQDRRANEKLFF,TGCGCCAGCAGCCAAGATAGGAGGGCGAATGAAAAACTGTTTTTT
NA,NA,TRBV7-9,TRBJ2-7,CASSTGTTYEQYF,TGTGCCAGCAGCACAGGGACGACCTACGAGCAGTACTTC
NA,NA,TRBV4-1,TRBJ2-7,CASSQGGTPTYEQYF,TGCGCCAGCAGCCAGGGAGGGACACCTACCTACGAGCAGTACTTC
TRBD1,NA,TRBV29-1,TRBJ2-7,CSVEDLRGQGSPEQYF,TGCAGCGTTGAAGATCTTAGGGGACAGGGTAGCCCCGAGCAGTACTTC
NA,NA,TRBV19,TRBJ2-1,CASGRLGTNNEQFF,TGTGCCAGTGGACGTCTAGGGACAAACAATGAGCAGTTCTTC
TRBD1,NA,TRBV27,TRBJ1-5,CASSDRVLQPQHF,TGTGCCAGCAGCGACAGGGTTTTGCAGCCCCAGCATTTT
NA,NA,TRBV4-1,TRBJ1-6,CASSQALYSYNSPLHF,TGCGCCAGCAGCCAAGCGCTGTACTCCTATAATTCACCCCTCCACTTT
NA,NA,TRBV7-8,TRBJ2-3,CASSSKAADTQYF,TGTGCCAGCAGCTCTAAGGCAGCAGATACGCAGTATTTT
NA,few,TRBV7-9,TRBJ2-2,CASSFSQAGELFF,TGTGCCAGCAGCTTCTCCCAGGCCGGGGAGCTGTTTTTT
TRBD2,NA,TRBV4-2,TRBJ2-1,CASSQVVAGVSYNEQFF,TGTGCCAGCAGCCAAGTGGTGGCGGGGGTCTCCTACAATGAGCAGTTCTTC
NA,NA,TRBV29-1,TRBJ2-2,CSVEQNTGELFF,TGCAGCGTTGAACAGAACACCGGGGAGCTGTTTTTT
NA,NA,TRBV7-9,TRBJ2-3,CASSSRASTDTQYF,TGTGCCAGCAGCTCGCGGGCCTCCACAGATACGCAGTATTTT
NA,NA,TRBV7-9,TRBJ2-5,CASSLALGGETQYF,TGTGCCAGCAGCTTAGCGTTGGGAGGAGAGACCCAGTACTTC
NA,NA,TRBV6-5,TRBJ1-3,CASGGADSGNTIYF,TGTGCCAGCGGGGGGGCAGACTCTGGAAACACCATATATTTT
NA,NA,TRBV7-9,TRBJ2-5,CASSPGADVKETQYF,TGTGCCAGCAGCCCCGGGGCTGACGTAAAAGAGACCCAGTACTTC
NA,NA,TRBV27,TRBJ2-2,CASSLGGSGELFF,TGTGCCAGCAGTTTAGGGGGAAGCGGGGAGCTGTTTTTT
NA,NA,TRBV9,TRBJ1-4,CASSPLWGPFSHENEKLFF,TGTGCCAGCAGCCCACTCTGGGGTCCCTTTAGTCACGAGAATGAAAAACTGTTTTTT
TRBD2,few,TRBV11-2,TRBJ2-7,CASSFGTSGYEQYF,TGTGCCAGCAGCTTCGGGACTAGCGGCTACGAGCAGTACTTC
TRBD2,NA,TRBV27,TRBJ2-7,CASSLLAGGTYEQYF,TGTGCCAGCAGTTTATTAGCGGGAGGTACCTACGAGCAGTACTTC
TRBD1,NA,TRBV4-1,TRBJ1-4,CASSQGKQGEKLFF,TGCGCCAGCAGCCAAGGAAAACAGGGGGAAAAACTGTTTTTT
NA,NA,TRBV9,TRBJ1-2,CASSPTGAYGYTF,TGTGCCAGCAGCCCGACGGGAGCATATGGCTACACCTTC
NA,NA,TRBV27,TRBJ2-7,CASSWDRTYEQYF,TGTGCCAGCAGTTGGGACCGCACCTACGAGCAGTACTTC
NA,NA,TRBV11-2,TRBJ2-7,CASSLRVDEQYF,TGTGCCAGCAGCTTAAGGGTTGACGAGCAGTACTTC
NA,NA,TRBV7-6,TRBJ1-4,CASSLAGEHSEKLFF,TGTGCCAGCAGCTTAGCCGGGGAACATAGTGAAAAACTGTTTTTT
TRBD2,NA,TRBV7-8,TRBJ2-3,CASTRGDTDTQYF,TGTGCCAGCACTCGGGGGGACACAGATACGCAGTATTTT
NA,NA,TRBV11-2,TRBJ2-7,CASSLYTGYEQYF,TGTGCCAGCAGCTTATATACAGGGTACGAGCAGTACTTC
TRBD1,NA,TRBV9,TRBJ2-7,CASSVGGTGASEQYF,TGTGCCAGCAGCGTAGGGGGTACAGGGGCTTCCGAGCAGTACTTC
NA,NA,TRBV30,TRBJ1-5,CAWSAGQGDQPQHF,TGTGCCTGGAGTGCAGGGCAGGGTGATCAGCCCCAGCATTTT
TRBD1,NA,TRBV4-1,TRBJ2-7,CASSQDKGGTGISYEQYF,TGCGCCAGCAGCCAAGATAAGGGCGGGACAGGGATCTCCTACGAGCAGTACTTC
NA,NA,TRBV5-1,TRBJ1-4,CASSLSSAPNEKLFF,TGCGCCAGCAGCTTGAGTAGTGCCCCTAATGAAAAACTGTTTTTT